Presented here are 12 T cell receptor beta chains from one specimen sequenced in a study of blood T cell repertoires in COVID-19. Only in-frame clones appear in the TCRdb table, and some are missing; sequencing was by immunoSEQ multiplex PCR. This sample has 110,000 or so clones, with approximately 85% found just once. The sequencing sample was made of peripheral blood. The receptors originated from a human donor in a cohort sampled during active COVID-19.

This clone was recorded a few times. J is TRBJ2-2 and V is TRBV28; maybe TRBD2 (6 bases). V gave up 3 bases and J gave up 4 bases, with 12 bases separating them. The CDR3 contains 15 residues. The V gene's germline CDR1 is MDHEN and CDR2 SYDVKM. Here the CDR3 DNA reads TGTGCCAGCAGTTTCGGCGGGGTGGGCACCGGGGAGCTGTTTTTT. Protein: CASSFGGVGTGELFF.

This rearrangement joins TRBV3-1 (or the pseudogene TRBV3-2) to TRBJ2-2; possibly TRBD2 for D (5 bases). Germline CDR1 reads LGHDT; CDR2 reads YNNKEL (reference sequence). Trimming pared 4 bases from V and 7 bases from J, leaving 13 bases between. The CDR3 totals 14 residues. The chain's CDR3 is CASSLPGLNGELFF. As DNA, the CDR3 is TGTGCCAGCAGCCTGCCGGGGTTGAACGGGGAGCTGTTTTTT.

The chain is built from TRBV18 and TRBJ2-7; 7 positions match TRBD1. Germline loops: CDR1 KGHSH, CDR2 LQKENI. The CDR3 has 14 amino acids. Unmatched junction bases numbered 11, after V lost 5 bases and J lost 7 bases. For the CDR3, the DNA is TGTGCCAGCTCATCACGACAGGGTGGGATGGAGCAGTACTTC. Protein product: CASSSRQGGMEQYF.

V and J are TRBV30 and TRBJ2-3, with D perhaps TRBD2 (6 bases). Trimming took off 5 bases at V and 5 bases at J, with 11 bases between the two ends. Germline values: CDR1 GTSNPN, CDR2 SVGIG (reference sequence). The CDR3 loop spans 12 amino acids. CDR3 nucleotide sequence: TGTGCCTGGGGGAGGTATGGAGATACGCAGTATTTT. It codes for CAWGRYGDTQYF.

The CDR3 sequence: CASRARRDKNTEAFF. CDR3 coding DNA: TGTGCCAGTAGGGCTCGACGGGATAAGAACACTGAAGCTTTCTTT. The V gene is TRBV19, the J gene TRBJ1-1; no firm D call. The CDR3 has 15 residues. Germline CDR1 is LNHDA and CDR2 is SQIVND (reference sequence). Trimming pared 6 bases from V and 1 base from J, leaving 15 bases between. Variable domain in full (rest from reference TRBV19 and TRBJ1-1): DGGITQSPKYLFRKEGQNVTLSCEQNLNHDAMYWYRQDPGQGLRLIYYSQIVNDFQKGDIAEGYSVSREKKESFPLTVTSAQKNPTAFYLCASRARRDKNTEAFFGQGTRLTVV.

The CDR3 here is CAWSGTGARGDTEAFF. CDR3 in DNA: TGTGCCTGGAGTGGGACAGGGGCCCGTGGGGACACTGAAGCTTTCTTT. The V gene is TRBV30, the J gene TRBJ1-1; the match to TRBD1 covers 9 bases. CDR1 is GTSNPN and CDR2 is SVGIG in the germline V gene (reference sequence). V shed 1 base and J 3 bases; nucleotides not matched to a gene: 9. The CDR3 contains 16 residues.

The CDR3 spells CASSKARAACGNTIYF. CDR3 coding DNA: TGTGCCAGCAGCAAAGCGAGGGCAGCTTGCGGAAACACCATATATTTT. V is TRBV21-1 and J is TRBJ1-3. TRBV21-1 is a recognized pseudogene. The CDR3 covers 16 residues.

The CDR3 sequence is CASSLQAGGGQPQHF. The CDR3 DNA sequence: TGCGCCAGCAGCTTGCAGGCAGGGGGCGGTCAGCCCCAGCATTTT. V gene TRBV5-1 combines with J gene TRBJ1-5; 8 bases align to TRBD1. This CDR3 contains 15 residues. The germline CDR1 and CDR2 sequences are SGHRS and YFSETQ. Germline trimming cut 1 base from V and 6 bases from J; bases unmatched to any gene: 6.

The chain combines TRBV5-6 with TRBJ2-1; D gene unclear. Germline loops: CDR1 SGHDT, CDR2 YYEEEE. This CDR3 is 16 amino acids long. The germline V and J ends were trimmed by 0 bases and 0 bases, with 10 bases remaining between them. For the CDR3, the DNA is TGTGCCAGCAGCTTGGGTTTTGGCAGCTCCTACAATGAGCAGTTCTTC. Translated: CASSLGFGSSYNEQFF.

The rearrangement uses TRBV6-5 and TRBJ1-4; possible D gene TRBD1, 6 bases. Germline V gives CDR1 MNHEY, CDR2 SVGAGI. This CDR3 is built from 15 residues. Trimming cost V 6 bases and J 4 bases, with 15 bases left between them. CDR3: CASRIRDNYNEKLFF. As DNA, the CDR3 is TGTGCCAGCAGGATTCGGGACAACTATAATGAAAAACTGTTTTTT.

The V gene is TRBV27, the J gene TRBJ1-2, with 7 bases that match TRBD1. Germline assignment: CDR1 MNHEY and CDR2 SMNVEV (reference sequence). The V and J ends lost 5 bases and 5 bases, in that order; junction bases with no gene match: 8. There are 14 residues in the CDR3. The CDR3 DNA follows: TGTGCCAGCAGTCAACAGGGGATTACGTATGGCTACACCTTC. Encoded protein: CASSQQGITYGYTF.

This clone was picked up a small number of times. The V call is TRBV3-1 (or the pseudogene TRBV3-2), the J call TRBJ2-3; D perhaps matches TRBD2 (5 bases). Germline V gives CDR1 LGHDT, CDR2 YNNKEL (reference sequence). Trimming cost V 0 bases and J 5 bases, with 12 bases left between them. The CDR3 extends over 15 amino acids. The CDR3 bases are TGTGCCAGCAGCCAAGAAGACTACTATATAGATACGCAGTATTTT. This translates into CASSQEDYYIDTQYF.